This T cell receptor beta chain was sequenced for a study of post-analysis software for immune sequencing data. General study findings and limits: Clustering by F measure revealed strong co-clustering among samples prepared together in one batch. Controls showed lower frequencies than patients for five TRBV segments, and TRBV5-6, TRBV5-1 and TRBV20-1 were among these. Controls' normalized Chao1 diversity significantly exceeded that of multiple sclerosis patients.

In regard to this clonotype: The target antigen is unknown.

This CDR3 has 15 residues. Germline V gene sequence: CDR1 SGHTA, CDR2 FQGTGA. The V and J ends lost 5 bases and 5 bases, in that order; junction bases with no gene match: 9. Included in the TCR beta cDNA libraries were unique molecular identifiers. Out of about 0.95 to 10 million T cells, roughly 0.5 million cDNA molecules were generated. One entry per CDR3 protein results from TCRdb running MiXCR on the PCR reads. The sample lists around 500,000 distinct CDR3 sequences, around 34% occurring once. The source is a girl aged 2-17 years with multiple sclerosis. Sequences were obtained from blood. V usage is TRBV7-3 and J usage is TRBJ2-4; 7 bases fit TRBD2. The CDR3 reads CASSPGAGDQNIQYF. The DNA for the CDR3 is TGTGCCAGCAGCCCGGGCGCGGGAGACCAAAACATTCAGTACTTC.